This TCR beta chain comes out of a study of T cells in Graves' hyperthyroidism and ophthalmopathy. Study-wide context: Peripheral blood was taken when the disease was first diagnosed, before any treatment began.

The TCR beta CDR3 regions underwent amplification using RNA transcripts as the source. The TCR CDR3 was amplified in a first-round RT-PCR using the HTBI primer set. One entry per CDR3 protein, called by TCRdb with MiXCR from the multiplex PCR reads. This repertoire shows some 570,000 distinct CDR3 sequences, approximately 14% found once; its top ten account for around 7%. A Clinical Activity Score of at least 3, a NOSPECS grade of at least 4 and a duration under 3 months were recorded in the ophthalmopathy patients. Diagnostic assessment was based on clinical symptoms, serum thyroxine and TRAb, thyroid ultrasound and orbital computed tomography. Germline V CDR1 and CDR2: SGHTA, FQGNSA. The J segment lost 5 bases and the V segment lost 2 bases, leaving 4 bases of the junction unmatched. This CDR3 has 15 residues.

The TCR comes from a woman between 18 and 30 years old with Graves' ophthalmopathy. Sequenced input: blood. V usage is TRBV7-2 and J usage is TRBJ2-1, with 9 bases lining up with TRBD2. CDR3 region: CASSLPRLADNEQFF. The CDR3 DNA follows: TGTGCCAGCAGCTTACCTCGACTAGCGGACAATGAGCAGTTCTTC.